This TCR beta chain originates from a study of control samples from healthy donors and cancer patients (dated by TCRdb to about 2020). This clone occurred a few times. Its antigen specificity is not known. Within one base of it there is no much larger clone, and no base qualities were kept. Library creation used the immunoSEQ multiplex PCR assay. What TCRdb holds here is the immuneACCESS table cut down to in-frame rearrangements. Part of the clones is not present; checked against another copy, under half of the missing clones reflect an unresolved V gene, and the others are unexplained. A total of about 79,000 clones appear in this sample, under 95% of them only once. Together, the top ten hold roughly 1.3% of the sample. V and J lose 5 bases and 0 bases, and a span of 10 bases separates them. For CDR1 and CDR2, the germline V gene lists SGHNT and YENEEA. The cysteine opens and the phenylalanine closes a CDR3 of 14 amino acids. This entry keeps only the CDR3 DNA: 42 bases, framed from base 1.

This TCR came from a woman in her thirties or forties with lung cancer. The receptor chain draws on TRBV11-3 and TRBJ1-1; no D gene call is confident. Sequences were obtained from PBMCs. In nucleotide form, the sequence is TGTGCCAGCAGCCGGAGAGTATTGAACACTGAAGCTTTCTTT. It codes for CASSRRVLNTEAFF.